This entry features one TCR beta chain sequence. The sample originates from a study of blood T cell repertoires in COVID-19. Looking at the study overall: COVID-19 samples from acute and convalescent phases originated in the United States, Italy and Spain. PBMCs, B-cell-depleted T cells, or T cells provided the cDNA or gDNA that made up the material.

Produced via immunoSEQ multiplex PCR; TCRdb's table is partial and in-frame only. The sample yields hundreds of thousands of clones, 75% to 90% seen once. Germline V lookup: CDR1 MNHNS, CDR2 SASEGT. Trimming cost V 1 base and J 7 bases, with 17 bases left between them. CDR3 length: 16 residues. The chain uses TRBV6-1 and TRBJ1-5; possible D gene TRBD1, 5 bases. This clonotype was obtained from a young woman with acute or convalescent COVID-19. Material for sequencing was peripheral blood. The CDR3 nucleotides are TGTGCCAGCAGTGAAGGGATCGGCGGGGGTTGGCAGCCCCAGCATTTT. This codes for CASSEGIGGGWQPQHF.